These 30 T cell receptor beta chains came from one sample sequenced in a study of hypomethylating agent response in myelodysplastic syndrome. Measured with immunoSEQ multiplex PCR; TCRdb has only the in-frame clones, and not every one. The repertoire holds under 4,000 clones, with around 80% as singletons. The sample consisted of bone marrow, taken before or after starting hypomethylating agent treatment for myelodysplastic syndrome (not recorded which). The receptors shown here come from a human donor with myelodysplastic syndrome.

The chain carries TRBV7-3 and TRBJ2-5, with TRBD1 identical over 11 bases. The better agreement between TRBJ2-7 and the DNA end casts doubt on the J call. The CDR3 is 15 amino acids. The V gene's germline CDR1 is SGHTA and CDR2 FQGTGA. CDR3 sequence (DNA): TGTGCCAGCAGCTCCGCCGGGACAGGGGGGTTCGAGCAGTACTTC. Translation: CASSSAGTGGFEQYF.

V is TRBV19 and J is TRBJ1-2; unclear D gene. V lost 2 bases to trimming and J lost 4 bases, with 17 bases between them. The V gene's germline CDR1 is LNHDA and CDR2 SQIVND (reference sequence). This CDR3 is built from 16 residues. The CDR3 loop is CASSIRRATSFYGYTF. The CDR3 coding sequence is TGTGCCAGTAGTATAAGGAGGGCCACGTCCTTCTATGGCTACACCTTC.

V usage is TRBV9 and J usage is TRBJ2-5; the D gene is possibly TRBD2 (6 bases). The germline CDR1 and CDR2 sequences are SGDLS and YYNGEE. V lost 0 bases and J lost 3, with 6 bases in between. This CDR3 comprises 13 residues. This CDR3 reads CASSVGREETQYF. The CDR3 DNA reads as TGTGCCAGCAGCGTAGGGAGGGAAGAGACCCAGTACTTC. Supplemented by reference TRBV9 and TRBJ2-5, the full variable domain reads DSGVTQTPKHLITATGQRVTLRCSPRSGDLSVYWYQQSLDQGLQFLIQYYNGEERAKGNILERFSAQQFPDLHSELNLSSLELGDSALYFCASSVGREETQYFGPGTRLLVL.

V usage is TRBV25-1 and J usage is TRBJ1-6, with 9 bases matching TRBD1. V dropped 4 bases and J dropped 8; count of bases not matched to a gene: 6. Germline V CDR1 and CDR2: MGHDK, SYGVNS. The CDR3 contains 15 residues. The CDR3 loop is CASSVQGASHSPLHF. As DNA, the CDR3 is TGTGCCAGCAGTGTACAGGGGGCGAGTCATTCACCCCTCCACTTT.

This clone was counted only a few times. This rearrangement joins TRBV5-1 to TRBJ2-5; D may match TRBD1 or TRBD2 (7 bases each). Trimming took 4 bases from V and 2 from J, leaving 12 bases between them. Germline V lookup: CDR1 SGHRS, CDR2 YFSETQ. There are 14 residues in the CDR3. Here the CDR3 reads CASSGGDSQETQYF. The CDR3 DNA reads TGCGCCAGCAGCGGGGGGGACAGTCAAGAGACCCAGTACTTC.

The J gene is TRBJ2-5, the V gene TRBV7-3; the D gene is possibly TRBD1 (5 bases). With 9 bases removed from V and 6 bases from J, the gap between germline ends came to 14 bases. The CDR3 spans 12 residues. Per germline, CDR1 SGHTA and CDR2 FQGTGA. The CDR3 is CASGATPQTQYF. The CDR3 DNA sequence: TGTGCCAGTGGGGCGACCCCCCAGACCCAGTACTTC.

The V and J genes are TRBV6-5 and TRBJ1-2; D might be TRBD1 (5 bases). This CDR3 contains 13 residues. V lost 4 bases, J lost 7 bases, and 13 bases lay in between. Per germline, CDR1 MNHEY and CDR2 SVGAGI. In DNA form, the CDR3 reads TGTGCCAGCAGTTCCGGGACGGTGCGTGGCTACACCTTC. It yields the protein CASSSGTVRGYTF.

The chain carries TRBV18 and TRBJ2-1, with 7 positions matching TRBD1. The CDR3 has 15 residues. Losses at the gene ends were 1 base for V and 10 bases for J; bases not matched to a gene: 10. Germline-derived CDR1 and CDR2 are KGHSH and LQKENI. CDR3 amino acids: CASSPRSQGEGEQFF. CDR3 DNA: TGTGCCAGCTCACCACGATCCCAGGGGGAAGGGGAGCAGTTCTTC.

This chain connects TRBV28 to TRBJ2-1, with TRBD2 matching over 8 bases. The length of the CDR3 is 15 residues. Losses at the gene ends were 8 bases for V and 5 bases for J; bases not matched to a gene: 11. Germline values: CDR1 MDHEN, CDR2 SYDVKM. This CDR3 reads CASPASGRGDNEQFF. CDR3 sequence (DNA): TGTGCCAGCCCAGCCAGCGGGAGAGGTGACAATGAGCAGTTCTTC. Complete variable domain (other parts from reference TRBV28 and TRBJ2-1): DVKVTQSSRYLVKRTGEKVFLECVQDMDHENMFWYRQDPGLGLRLIYFSYDVKMKEKGDIPEGYSVSREKKERFSLILESASTNQTSMYLCASPASGRGDNEQFFGPGTRLTVL.

This rearrangement joins TRBV11-2 to TRBJ2-1; TRBD1 agrees at 8 bases. Germline values: CDR1 SGHAT, CDR2 FQNNGV. The CDR3 consists of 17 residues. Losses at the gene ends were 4 bases for V and 5 bases for J; bases not matched to a gene: 13. The CDR3 coding sequence is TGTGCCAGCAGCTACGCAGTTATGGACAGGGCAAACAATGAGCAGTTCTTC. This gives the protein CASSYAVMDRANNEQFF.

This chain uses TRBV9 with TRBJ2-1, with D unresolved. The CDR3 spans 14 residues. The V gene's germline CDR1 is SGDLS and CDR2 YYNGEE. V was pared by 0 bases and J by 6 bases, with 10 bases between. Here the CDR3 reads CASSVGGSINEQFF. CDR3 bases: TGTGCCAGCAGCGTAGGAGGTAGCATCAATGAGCAGTTCTTC.

The chain combines TRBV7-9 with TRBJ2-2, with TRBD2 identical over 9 bases. J gave up 0 bases and V 8 bases, and 10 bases lay outside the gene matches. The V gene's germline CDR1 is SEHNR and CDR2 FQNEAQ (reference sequence). The CDR3 consists of 17 residues. The CDR3 region is CASGLARILSNTGELFF. The DNA for the CDR3 is TGTGCCAGCGGACTAGCGCGAATCCTTTCGAACACCGGGGAGCTGTTTTTT.

The chain uses TRBV27 and TRBJ2-1; no clear D gene. Germline assignment: CDR1 MNHEY and CDR2 SMNVEV (reference sequence). This CDR3 spans 12 amino acids. V lost 5 bases, J lost 6 bases, and 8 bases lay in between. This chain's CDR3 is CASSPGPNEQFF. As DNA, the CDR3 is TGTGCCAGCAGTCCCGGCCCCAATGAGCAGTTCTTC.

The V call is TRBV20-1, the J call TRBJ1-2; D remains unclear. The germline gives CDR1 DFQATT, CDR2 SNEGSKA (reference sequence). CDR3 length: 10 amino acids. V dropped 6 bases and J dropped 1 base, with 3 bases sitting between them. The chain's CDR3 is CSAVNYGYTF. As DNA, the CDR3 is TGCAGTGCGGTTAACTATGGCTACACCTTC.

The chain links TRBV19 to TRBJ2-2, with TRBD2 matching 9 bases. Trimming took 9 bases from V and 7 from J; bases not matched to a gene: 15. The germline CDR1 and CDR2 sequences are LNHDA and SQIVND (reference sequence). The CDR3 runs to 16 residues. The CDR3 nucleotides read TGTGCCAGCTCCTCCGGAGCGGGGGGCCGAGGCGGGGAGCTGTTTTTT. Amino acids: CASSSGAGGRGGELFF.

A few counts support this clone. The chain combines TRBV7-9 with TRBJ2-7; no clear D. The germline CDR1 and CDR2 sequences are SEHNR and FQNEAQ (reference sequence). The ends were cut back, 1 base at V and 3 bases at J, with 10 bases in the middle. The CDR3 has 14 residues. For the CDR3, the DNA is TGTGCCAGCAGCTTAGATGTTAGACACTACGAGCAGTACTTC. This codes for CASSLDVRHYEQYF.

The V call is TRBV11-2, the J call TRBJ1-6; maybe TRBD1 (5 bases). V was shortened by 5 bases and J by 7 bases, with 9 bases between the two germline ends. The CDR3 has 13 residues. Germline V gene sequence: CDR1 SGHAT, CDR2 FQNNGV. The CDR3 loop is CASSRAGNSPLHF. Written as DNA, the CDR3 is TGTGCCAGCAGCCGCGCAGGGAATTCACCCCTCCACTTT. Complete variable domain (other parts from reference TRBV11-2 and TRBJ1-6): EAGVAQSPRYKIIEKRQSVAFWCNPISGHATLYWYQQILGQGPKLLIQFQNNGVVDDSQLPKDRFSAERLKGVDSTLKIQPAKLEDSAVYLCASSRAGNSPLHFGNGTRLTVT.

The chain recombines TRBV14 with TRBJ2-7; the match to TRBD2 covers 9 bases. Germline V gives CDR1 SGHDN, CDR2 FVKESK. After removal of 6 bases from V and 4 bases from J, the junction contained 7 bases not matched to a gene. The CDR3 spans 14 residues. CDR3 residues: CASRSSGSLYEQYF. The CDR3 nucleotides are TGTGCCAGCAGAAGTAGCGGGAGTTTGTACGAGCAGTACTTC.

The gene calls are TRBV4-1 and TRBJ1-3, with D unresolved. Germline CDR1 MGHRA, CDR2 YSYEKL. This CDR3 spans 14 amino acids. V dropped 3 bases and J dropped 2 bases, with 8 bases sitting between them. The CDR3 spells CASSQTGTGNTIYF. Written as DNA, the CDR3 is TGCGCCAGCAGCCAGACGGGGACTGGAAACACCATATATTTT.

The chain carries TRBV11-3 and TRBJ2-7; D uncertain. Trimming took 6 bases from V and 3 from J, leaving 6 bases between them. The CDR3 covers 11 residues. Germline CDR1 reads SGHNT; CDR2 reads YENEEA. CDR3: CASSLHYEQYF. In DNA, the CDR3 is TGTGCCAGCAGTCTTCACTACGAGCAGTACTTC.

The rearrangement uses TRBV27 and TRBJ2-3; 10 bases align to TRBD2. Germline V gene data show CDR1 as MNHEY and CDR2 as SMNVEV (reference sequence). The CDR3 has 16 residues. Losses at the gene ends were 6 bases for V and 5 bases for J; bases not matched to a gene: 11. The CDR3 here is CASRPRGEREGDTQYF. CDR3 nucleotides: TGTGCCAGCAGGCCCCGAGGGGAGCGGGAGGGAGATACGCAGTATTTT.

The gene calls are TRBV5-6 and TRBJ2-1; perhaps TRBD2 as D (7 bases). Between the trimmed V and J ends, which lost 3 bases and 10 bases, there was a span of 17 bases. This CDR3 comprises 14 residues. Per germline, CDR1 SGHDT and CDR2 YYEEEE. CDR3 protein: CASSSTGGAGEQFF. The CDR3 bases are TGTGCCAGCAGCTCGACTGGGGGGGCAGGGGAGCAGTTCTTC. Full variable domain (rest looked up from reference TRBV5-6 and TRBJ2-1): DAGVTQSPTHLIKTRGQQVTLRCSPKSGHDTVSWYQQALGQGPQFIFQYYEEEERQRGNFPDRFSGHQFPNYSSELNVNALLLGDSALYLCASSSTGGAGEQFFGPGTRLTVL.

The chain carries TRBV4-3 and TRBJ1-5; D not resolved. The V and J ends lost 4 bases and 3 bases respectively, with 13 bases between them. CDR3 size: 15 residues. Germline values: CDR1 LGHNA, CDR2 YSLEER. For the CDR3, the DNA is TGCGCCAGCAGCCTCACGACGGGCACCAATCAGCCCCAGCATTTT. Amino acids: CASSLTTGTNQPQHF.

The rearrangement links TRBV7-3 to TRBJ2-2; TRBD2 might be the D (6 bases). V was clipped by 9 bases and J by 5 bases, with 16 bases between them. The germline V gene has CDR1 SGHTA and CDR2 FQGTGA. CDR3 length: 14 amino acids. For the CDR3, the DNA is TGTGCCAGTACGCCCGGGCGGGGTACCGGGGAGCTGTTTTTT. Residues: CASTPGRGTGELFF.

The CDR3 bases are TGTGCCAGTAGTAGGGTGGGACAGACTGAAGCTTTCTTT. Translated: CASSRVGQTEAFF. This chain connects TRBV19 to TRBJ1-1, with 7 bases that match TRBD1. Trimming cost V 4 bases and J 5 bases; bases outside gene matches: 4. The CDR3 consists of 13 residues. Germline V gene sequence: CDR1 LNHDA, CDR2 SQIVND (reference sequence).

The chain is built from TRBV7-2 and TRBJ2-1; 10 positions agree with TRBD2. Germline assignment: CDR1 SGHTA and CDR2 FQGNSA. Unmatched junction bases numbered 2, after V lost 6 bases and J lost 0 bases. The CDR3 runs 15 residues. The CDR3 nucleotides read TGTGCCAGCAGGGTAGCGGGAGGCTCCTACAATGAGCAGTTCTTC. Translated: CASRVAGGSYNEQFF.

The chain joins TRBV6-6 to TRBJ1-2; 7 nucleotides line up with TRBD1. With 7 bases clipped from V and 8 bases from J, the junction kept 13 bases outside the gene matches. CDR1 is MNHNY and CDR2 is SVGAGI in the germline V gene (reference sequence). The CDR3 loop spans 14 amino acids. CDR3 in amino acids: CASIYDGRGEGYTF. CDR3 nucleotides: TGTGCCAGCATCTACGACGGCAGGGGGGAAGGCTACACCTTC.

J is TRBJ2-7 and V is TRBV29-1, with no clear D. The CDR3 is made up of 12 amino acids. The V gene lost 5 bases and the J gene lost 3 bases, with 11 bases spanning the gap. Per germline, CDR1 SQVTM and CDR2 ANQGSEA. CDR3 DNA: TGCAGCGTTAGCGACGGAAGCTACGAGCAGTACTTC. Residues: CSVSDGSYEQYF.

This clone was detected a few times. The chain joins TRBV4-3 to TRBJ1-3; D remains ambiguous. Trimming took 2 bases from V and 2 from J, leaving 16 bases between them. In germline, CDR1 is LGHNA, CDR2 YSLEER. This CDR3 spans 17 amino acids. The CDR3 sequence: CASSQNPPVSPGNTIYF. CDR3 bases: TGCGCCAGCAGCCAAAACCCGCCAGTTAGCCCTGGAAACACCATATATTTT.

This chain links TRBV6-6 with TRBJ2-1; possibly TRBD2 for D (5 bases). The CDR3 contains 12 residues. CDR1 is MNHNY, CDR2 SVGAGI, per germline (reference sequence). V was pared by 4 bases and J by 8 bases, with 9 bases between. The CDR3 DNA is TGTGCCAGCAGTTTCCGGACTTATGAGCAGTTCTTC. Translating gives CASSFRTYEQFF.